The rows below give T cell receptor beta chains drawn from one sample of a study of T cell changes during pregnancy in multiple sclerosis. The table came from immunoSEQ multiplex PCR; TCRdb's copy has only in-frame clones and leaves some out. The data contain approximately 20,000 clones, roughly 85% of them singletons. The material was CD8+ T cells from peripheral blood mononuclear cells, obtained in the third trimester of pregnancy. These receptors came from a female donor in good health, enrolled as a control in a pregnancy study. The CDR3 runs from the conserved cysteine through the conserved F or W. The order of the fields is D gene, clone size, CDR3 length, V gene, J gene, CDR3 protein, CDR3 DNA. The D gene is left open where the match is weak. Rows may omit the clone size; those that give it use once, few, many or a size class.

D gene: TRBD1
clone size: NA
CDR3 length: 16
V gene: TRBV14
J gene: TRBJ2-2
CDR3 protein: CASSQPGTENTGELFF
CDR3 DNA: TGTGCCAGCAGCCAGCCCGGGACAGAGAACACCGGGGAGCTGTTTTTT

D gene: NA
clone size: NA
CDR3 length: 17
V gene: TRBV4-3
J gene: TRBJ2-5
CDR3 protein: CASSQGAGPVPQETQYF
CDR3 DNA: TGCGCCAGCAGCCAAGGAGCAGGGCCAGTCCCTCAAGAGACCCAGTACTTC

D gene: TRBD1
clone size: NA
CDR3 length: 15
V gene: TRBV5-6
J gene: TRBJ2-7
CDR3 protein: CASSPRDRGIDEQYF
CDR3 DNA: TGTGCCAGCAGCCCGAGGGACAGGGGAATCGACGAGCAGTACTTC

D gene: TRBD2
clone size: NA
CDR3 length: 14
V gene: TRBV19
J gene: TRBJ2-1
CDR3 protein: CASRVYGGDNEQFF
CDR3 DNA: TGTGCCAGTAGAGTTTACGGGGGGGACAATGAGCAGTTCTTC

D gene: TRBD1
clone size: medium-sized
CDR3 length: 15
V gene: TRBV9
J gene: TRBJ2-7
CDR3 protein: CASSPRDSTSYEQYF
CDR3 DNA: TGTGCCAGCAGCCCAAGGGACAGCACTTCCTACGAGCAGTACTTC

D gene: TRBD1
clone size: few
CDR3 length: 13
V gene: TRBV27
J gene: TRBJ1-1
CDR3 protein: CASKDRARTEAFF
CDR3 DNA: TGTGCCAGCAAGGACAGGGCGCGGACTGAAGCTTTCTTT

D gene: NA
clone size: few
CDR3 length: 14
V gene: TRBV27
J gene: TRBJ2-1
CDR3 protein: CASSDRILDNEQFF
CDR3 DNA: TGTGCCAGCAGCGACAGGATACTCGACAATGAGCAGTTCTTC

D gene: TRBD2
clone size: NA
CDR3 length: 14
V gene: TRBV4-3
J gene: TRBJ2-7
CDR3 protein: CASSPAGGAYEQYF
CDR3 DNA: TGCGCCAGCAGCCCCGCCGGGGGGGCGTACGAGCAGTACTTC

D gene: NA
clone size: NA
CDR3 length: 12
V gene: TRBV18
J gene: TRBJ2-2
CDR3 protein: CASSPGGGELFF
CDR3 DNA: TGTGCCAGCTCACCGGGGGGCGGGGAGCTGTTTTTT

D gene: NA
clone size: few
CDR3 length: 15
V gene: TRBV7-8
J gene: TRBJ1-6
CDR3 protein: CASSLGGTLYSPLHF
CDR3 DNA: TGTGCCAGCAGCTTAGGAGGGACACTTTATTCACCCCTCCACTTT

D gene: TRBD1
clone size: NA
CDR3 length: 15
V gene: TRBV4-3
J gene: TRBJ2-6
CDR3 protein: CASGDRTSGANVLTF
CDR3 DNA: TGCGCCAGCGGGGACAGGACCTCTGGGGCCAACGTCCTGACTTTC

D gene: NA
clone size: NA
CDR3 length: 16
V gene: TRBV4-3
J gene: TRBJ2-2
CDR3 protein: CASSPRRALYTGELFF
CDR3 DNA: TGCGCCAGCAGCCCACGCAGGGCTCTATACACCGGGGAGCTGTTTTTT

D gene: NA
clone size: NA
CDR3 length: 13
V gene: TRBV4-3
J gene: TRBJ1-5
CDR3 protein: CASSQDRVQPQHF
CDR3 DNA: TGCGCCAGCAGCCAAGATCGAGTTCAGCCCCAGCATTTT

D gene: NA
clone size: NA
CDR3 length: 16
V gene: TRBV15
J gene: TRBJ2-2
CDR3 protein: CATSREGERVTGELFF
CDR3 DNA: TGTGCCACCAGCAGAGAAGGAGAGAGGGTCACCGGGGAGCTGTTTTTT

D gene: TRBD2
clone size: NA
CDR3 length: 16
V gene: TRBV28
J gene: TRBJ2-7
CDR3 protein: CASSFPSGGGSYEQYF
CDR3 DNA: TGTGCCAGCAGTTTCCCATCGGGGGGTGGGTCCTACGAGCAGTACTTC

D gene: NA
clone size: NA
CDR3 length: 15
V gene: TRBV6-5
J gene: TRBJ1-5
CDR3 protein: CASSREKTSNQPQHF
CDR3 DNA: TGTGCCAGCAGTCGGGAAAAAACAAGCAATCAGCCCCAGCATTTT

D gene: NA
clone size: NA
CDR3 length: 13
V gene: TRBV6-6
J gene: TRBJ1-2
CDR3 protein: CASSYGVRVPYTF
CDR3 DNA: TGTGCCAGCAGTTACGGAGTCCGGGTCCCCTACACCTTC

D gene: NA
clone size: NA
CDR3 length: 15
V gene: TRBV7-6
J gene: TRBJ2-5
CDR3 protein: CASSLDFGAGETQYF
CDR3 DNA: TGTGCCAGCAGCTTAGATTTTGGAGCGGGAGAGACCCAGTACTTC

D gene: TRBD2
clone size: NA
CDR3 length: 12
V gene: TRBV6-1
J gene: TRBJ2-7
CDR3 protein: CASSSGGYEQYF
CDR3 DNA: TGTGCCAGCAGCTCCGGGGGGTACGAGCAGTACTTC

D gene: TRBD2
clone size: NA
CDR3 length: 14
V gene: TRBV9
J gene: TRBJ2-5
CDR3 protein: CASTPRAGGRTQYF
CDR3 DNA: TGTGCCAGCACCCCTAGGGCGGGGGGACGGACCCAGTACTTC

D gene: NA
clone size: NA
CDR3 length: 15
V gene: TRBV6-5
J gene: TRBJ1-6
CDR3 protein: CASSYSQATTSPLHF
CDR3 DNA: TGTGCCAGCAGTTACTCTCAGGCCACGACTTCACCCCTCCACTTT

D gene: NA
clone size: NA
CDR3 length: 11
V gene: TRBV28
J gene: TRBJ2-1
CDR3 protein: CASSEKNEQFF
CDR3 DNA: TGTGCCAGCAGCGAGAAAAATGAGCAGTTCTTC

D gene: TRBD1
clone size: NA
CDR3 length: 15
V gene: TRBV9
J gene: TRBJ1-1
CDR3 protein: CASSVSDRVSTEAFF
CDR3 DNA: TGTGCCAGCAGCGTAAGCGACAGGGTGAGCACTGAAGCTTTCTTT

D gene: NA
clone size: NA
CDR3 length: 15
V gene: TRBV11-2
J gene: TRBJ2-3
CDR3 protein: CASSLAGGFTDTQYF
CDR3 DNA: TGTGCCAGCAGCTTAGCGGGGGGCTTTACAGATACGCAGTATTTT

D gene: TRBD2
clone size: NA
CDR3 length: 15
V gene: TRBV19
J gene: TRBJ2-1
CDR3 protein: CASSFSGGDRDEQFF
CDR3 DNA: TGTGCCAGTAGTTTCAGCGGGGGGGATCGGGATGAGCAGTTCTTC

D gene: NA
clone size: few
CDR3 length: 12
V gene: TRBV4-3
J gene: TRBJ1-1
CDR3 protein: CASSQSEGLAFF
CDR3 DNA: TGCGCCAGCAGCCAATCGGAGGGTTTGGCTTTCTTT

D gene: TRBD1
clone size: NA
CDR3 length: 13
V gene: TRBV2
J gene: TRBJ2-7
CDR3 protein: CASIDRGAYEQYF
CDR3 DNA: TGTGCCAGCATCGACAGGGGGGCCTACGAGCAGTACTTC

D gene: NA
clone size: NA
CDR3 length: 13
V gene: TRBV5-6
J gene: TRBJ1-2
CDR3 protein: CASSLDSNYGYTF
CDR3 DNA: TGTGCCAGCAGCTTGGACTCTAACTATGGCTACACCTTC

D gene: TRBD1
clone size: few
CDR3 length: 16
V gene: TRBV7-9
J gene: TRBJ2-2
CDR3 protein: CASSHPGTGFGGELFF
CDR3 DNA: TGTGCCAGCAGCCACCCCGGGACAGGGTTTGGCGGGGAGCTGTTTTTT

D gene: NA
clone size: NA
CDR3 length: 13
V gene: TRBV9
J gene: TRBJ1-1
CDR3 protein: CASSVEAKGQAFF
CDR3 DNA: TGTGCCAGCAGCGTAGAGGCCAAGGGGCAGGCTTTCTTT

D gene: TRBD2
clone size: NA
CDR3 length: 16
V gene: TRBV7-7
J gene: TRBJ2-2
CDR3 protein: CASSPGLAGAAGELFF
CDR3 DNA: TGTGCTAGCAGCCCGGGACTAGCGGGGGCCGCCGGGGAGCTGTTTTTT

D gene: TRBD1
clone size: NA
CDR3 length: 15
V gene: TRBV7-6
J gene: TRBJ2-1
CDR3 protein: CASSLRQGRYNEQFF
CDR3 DNA: TGTGCCAGCAGCTTGAGACAGGGGCGATACAATGAGCAGTTCTTC

D gene: NA
clone size: NA
CDR3 length: 17
V gene: TRBV11-2
J gene: TRBJ1-5
CDR3 protein: CASSLDPGGGESQPQHF
CDR3 DNA: TGTGCCAGCAGCTTAGATCCGGGGGGGGGAGAGTCTCAGCCCCAGCATTTT

D gene: NA
clone size: NA
CDR3 length: 15
V gene: TRBV11-2
J gene: TRBJ2-3
CDR3 protein: CASSVPQRFGDTQYF
CDR3 DNA: TGTGCCAGCAGCGTCCCGCAGAGGTTTGGAGATACGCAGTATTTT

D gene: NA
clone size: NA
CDR3 length: 17
V gene: TRBV4-3
J gene: TRBJ2-2
CDR3 protein: CASSPFAGVSNTGELFF
CDR3 DNA: TGCGCCAGCAGCCCCTTCGCAGGGGTTTCGAACACCGGGGAGCTGTTTTTT

D gene: TRBD1
clone size: NA
CDR3 length: 13
V gene: TRBV6-1
J gene: TRBJ2-7
CDR3 protein: CASSRTGVDEQYF
CDR3 DNA: TGTGCCAGCAGTCGGACAGGGGTGGACGAGCAGTACTTC

D gene: NA
clone size: once
CDR3 length: 12
V gene: TRBV19
J gene: TRBJ1-1
CDR3 protein: CASVGVNTEAFF
CDR3 DNA: TGTGCCAGCGTAGGGGTGAACACTGAAGCTTTCTTT

D gene: NA
clone size: NA
CDR3 length: 15
V gene: TRBV7-9
J gene: TRBJ2-7
CDR3 protein: CASSLVEGRRYEQYF
CDR3 DNA: TGTGCCAGCAGCTTAGTCGAGGGTCGTCGGTACGAGCAGTACTTC

D gene: NA
clone size: NA
CDR3 length: 15
V gene: TRBV27
J gene: TRBJ1-5
CDR3 protein: CASSSGTGSNQPQHF
CDR3 DNA: TGTGCCAGCAGTTCTGGAACAGGGAGCAATCAGCCCCAGCATTTT

D gene: NA
clone size: NA
CDR3 length: 14
V gene: TRBV7-9
J gene: TRBJ1-1
CDR3 protein: CASSLDRYNPEAFF
CDR3 DNA: TGTGCCAGCAGCTTAGACAGGTACAACCCTGAAGCTTTCTTT

D gene: NA
clone size: NA
CDR3 length: 15
V gene: TRBV11-2
J gene: TRBJ1-6
CDR3 protein: CASSLSSDRRQNLHF
CDR3 DNA: TGTGCCAGCAGCTTATCTTCGGACCGGAGACAGAACCTCCACTTT

D gene: NA
clone size: NA
CDR3 length: 17
V gene: TRBV12-2
J gene: TRBJ2-3
CDR3 protein: CANRALAGPSFADTQYF
CDR3 DNA: TGTGCGAACCGGGCCCTGGCAGGGCCGAGTTTTGCAGATACGCAGTATTTT

D gene: TRBD1
clone size: NA
CDR3 length: 13
V gene: TRBV27
J gene: TRBJ2-7
CDR3 protein: CASRTGFSGEQYF
CDR3 DNA: TGTGCCAGCAGGACAGGGTTTAGTGGCGAGCAGTACTTC

D gene: TRBD1
clone size: NA
CDR3 length: 14
V gene: TRBV5-8
J gene: TRBJ1-1
CDR3 protein: CASSSGQGSTEAFF
CDR3 DNA: TGTGCCAGCAGCTCCGGACAGGGGTCCACTGAAGCTTTCTTT

D gene: TRBD1
clone size: NA
CDR3 length: 15
V gene: TRBV11-2
J gene: TRBJ1-2
CDR3 protein: CASSSALGTDYGYTF
CDR3 DNA: TGTGCCAGCAGCTCCGCCCTTGGGACAGACTATGGCTACACCTTC

D gene: NA
clone size: NA
CDR3 length: 14
V gene: TRBV30
J gene: TRBJ2-1
CDR3 protein: CAWSGWQTKNEQFF
CDR3 DNA: TGTGCCTGGAGTGGGTGGCAGACTAAGAATGAGCAGTTCTTC

D gene: TRBD2
clone size: NA
CDR3 length: 17
V gene: TRBV15
J gene: TRBJ2-3
CDR3 protein: CATSRGGGLGSTDTQYF
CDR3 DNA: TGTGCCACCAGCAGAGGGGGGGGATTGGGGAGCACAGATACGCAGTATTTT

D gene: TRBD2
clone size: NA
CDR3 length: 15
V gene: TRBV4-3
J gene: TRBJ2-7
CDR3 protein: CASSQDRGRAREQYF
CDR3 DNA: TGCGCCAGCAGCCAAGACCGGGGGAGGGCGAGAGAGCAGTACTTC

D gene: TRBD1
clone size: NA
CDR3 length: 15
V gene: TRBV28
J gene: TRBJ1-2
CDR3 protein: CASSLDQGVSYGYTF
CDR3 DNA: TGTGCCAGCAGCTTAGATCAGGGGGTGAGCTATGGCTACACCTTC

D gene: TRBD1
clone size: NA
CDR3 length: 14
V gene: TRBV5-4
J gene: TRBJ2-7
CDR3 protein: CASSSDRIAYEQYF
CDR3 DNA: TGTGCCAGCAGTTCGGACAGGATCGCCTACGAGCAGTACTTC

D gene: NA
clone size: NA
CDR3 length: 13
V gene: TRBV4-1
J gene: TRBJ2-1
CDR3 protein: CASSQDVGTEQFF
CDR3 DNA: TGCGCCAGCAGCCAAGATGTCGGGACAGAGCAGTTCTTC

D gene: TRBD1
clone size: NA
CDR3 length: 16
V gene: TRBV14
J gene: TRBJ2-2
CDR3 protein: CASSPPGTGFHGELFF
CDR3 DNA: TGTGCCAGCAGCCCCCCCGGGACAGGGTTTCACGGGGAGCTGTTTTTT

D gene: NA
clone size: NA
CDR3 length: 13
V gene: TRBV27
J gene: TRBJ2-7
CDR3 protein: CASRTLGIRQQYF
CDR3 DNA: TGTGCCAGCAGGACTCTAGGTATAAGGCAGCAGTACTTC

D gene: NA
clone size: NA
CDR3 length: 15
V gene: TRBV11-3
J gene: TRBJ2-2
CDR3 protein: CASSPRRSNTGELFF
CDR3 DNA: TGTGCCAGCAGCCCCCGGAGGTCGAACACCGGGGAGCTGTTTTTT

D gene: TRBD1
clone size: NA
CDR3 length: 14
V gene: TRBV4-1
J gene: TRBJ1-6
CDR3 protein: CASSRPGTDSPLHF
CDR3 DNA: TGCGCCAGCAGCCGGCCCGGGACAGACTCACCCCTCCACTTT

D gene: NA
clone size: once
CDR3 length: 15
V gene: TRBV7-9
J gene: TRBJ1-1
CDR3 protein: CASSFPQTMNTEAFF
CDR3 DNA: TGTGCCAGCAGCTTTCCACAAACGATGAACACTGAAGCTTTCTTT

D gene: NA
clone size: NA
CDR3 length: 14
V gene: TRBV18
J gene: TRBJ2-1
CDR3 protein: CASSPDGGNNEQFF
CDR3 DNA: TGTGCCAGCTCACCAGACGGAGGGAACAATGAGCAGTTCTTC

D gene: NA
clone size: NA
CDR3 length: 12
V gene: TRBV7-9
J gene: TRBJ2-5
CDR3 protein: CASRWEEETQYF
CDR3 DNA: TGTGCCAGCAGGTGGGAGGAAGAGACCCAGTACTTC

D gene: NA
clone size: NA
CDR3 length: 17
V gene: TRBV4-2
J gene: TRBJ1-3
CDR3 protein: CASSQGEPVNSGNTIYF
CDR3 DNA: TGTGCCAGCAGCCAAGGGGAGCCCGTGAACTCTGGAAACACCATATATTTT

D gene: NA
clone size: NA
CDR3 length: 15
V gene: TRBV4-3
J gene: TRBJ1-5
CDR3 protein: CASSQGRGSNQPQHF
CDR3 DNA: TGCGCCAGCAGCCAGGGGAGAGGGAGCAATCAGCCCCAGCATTTT